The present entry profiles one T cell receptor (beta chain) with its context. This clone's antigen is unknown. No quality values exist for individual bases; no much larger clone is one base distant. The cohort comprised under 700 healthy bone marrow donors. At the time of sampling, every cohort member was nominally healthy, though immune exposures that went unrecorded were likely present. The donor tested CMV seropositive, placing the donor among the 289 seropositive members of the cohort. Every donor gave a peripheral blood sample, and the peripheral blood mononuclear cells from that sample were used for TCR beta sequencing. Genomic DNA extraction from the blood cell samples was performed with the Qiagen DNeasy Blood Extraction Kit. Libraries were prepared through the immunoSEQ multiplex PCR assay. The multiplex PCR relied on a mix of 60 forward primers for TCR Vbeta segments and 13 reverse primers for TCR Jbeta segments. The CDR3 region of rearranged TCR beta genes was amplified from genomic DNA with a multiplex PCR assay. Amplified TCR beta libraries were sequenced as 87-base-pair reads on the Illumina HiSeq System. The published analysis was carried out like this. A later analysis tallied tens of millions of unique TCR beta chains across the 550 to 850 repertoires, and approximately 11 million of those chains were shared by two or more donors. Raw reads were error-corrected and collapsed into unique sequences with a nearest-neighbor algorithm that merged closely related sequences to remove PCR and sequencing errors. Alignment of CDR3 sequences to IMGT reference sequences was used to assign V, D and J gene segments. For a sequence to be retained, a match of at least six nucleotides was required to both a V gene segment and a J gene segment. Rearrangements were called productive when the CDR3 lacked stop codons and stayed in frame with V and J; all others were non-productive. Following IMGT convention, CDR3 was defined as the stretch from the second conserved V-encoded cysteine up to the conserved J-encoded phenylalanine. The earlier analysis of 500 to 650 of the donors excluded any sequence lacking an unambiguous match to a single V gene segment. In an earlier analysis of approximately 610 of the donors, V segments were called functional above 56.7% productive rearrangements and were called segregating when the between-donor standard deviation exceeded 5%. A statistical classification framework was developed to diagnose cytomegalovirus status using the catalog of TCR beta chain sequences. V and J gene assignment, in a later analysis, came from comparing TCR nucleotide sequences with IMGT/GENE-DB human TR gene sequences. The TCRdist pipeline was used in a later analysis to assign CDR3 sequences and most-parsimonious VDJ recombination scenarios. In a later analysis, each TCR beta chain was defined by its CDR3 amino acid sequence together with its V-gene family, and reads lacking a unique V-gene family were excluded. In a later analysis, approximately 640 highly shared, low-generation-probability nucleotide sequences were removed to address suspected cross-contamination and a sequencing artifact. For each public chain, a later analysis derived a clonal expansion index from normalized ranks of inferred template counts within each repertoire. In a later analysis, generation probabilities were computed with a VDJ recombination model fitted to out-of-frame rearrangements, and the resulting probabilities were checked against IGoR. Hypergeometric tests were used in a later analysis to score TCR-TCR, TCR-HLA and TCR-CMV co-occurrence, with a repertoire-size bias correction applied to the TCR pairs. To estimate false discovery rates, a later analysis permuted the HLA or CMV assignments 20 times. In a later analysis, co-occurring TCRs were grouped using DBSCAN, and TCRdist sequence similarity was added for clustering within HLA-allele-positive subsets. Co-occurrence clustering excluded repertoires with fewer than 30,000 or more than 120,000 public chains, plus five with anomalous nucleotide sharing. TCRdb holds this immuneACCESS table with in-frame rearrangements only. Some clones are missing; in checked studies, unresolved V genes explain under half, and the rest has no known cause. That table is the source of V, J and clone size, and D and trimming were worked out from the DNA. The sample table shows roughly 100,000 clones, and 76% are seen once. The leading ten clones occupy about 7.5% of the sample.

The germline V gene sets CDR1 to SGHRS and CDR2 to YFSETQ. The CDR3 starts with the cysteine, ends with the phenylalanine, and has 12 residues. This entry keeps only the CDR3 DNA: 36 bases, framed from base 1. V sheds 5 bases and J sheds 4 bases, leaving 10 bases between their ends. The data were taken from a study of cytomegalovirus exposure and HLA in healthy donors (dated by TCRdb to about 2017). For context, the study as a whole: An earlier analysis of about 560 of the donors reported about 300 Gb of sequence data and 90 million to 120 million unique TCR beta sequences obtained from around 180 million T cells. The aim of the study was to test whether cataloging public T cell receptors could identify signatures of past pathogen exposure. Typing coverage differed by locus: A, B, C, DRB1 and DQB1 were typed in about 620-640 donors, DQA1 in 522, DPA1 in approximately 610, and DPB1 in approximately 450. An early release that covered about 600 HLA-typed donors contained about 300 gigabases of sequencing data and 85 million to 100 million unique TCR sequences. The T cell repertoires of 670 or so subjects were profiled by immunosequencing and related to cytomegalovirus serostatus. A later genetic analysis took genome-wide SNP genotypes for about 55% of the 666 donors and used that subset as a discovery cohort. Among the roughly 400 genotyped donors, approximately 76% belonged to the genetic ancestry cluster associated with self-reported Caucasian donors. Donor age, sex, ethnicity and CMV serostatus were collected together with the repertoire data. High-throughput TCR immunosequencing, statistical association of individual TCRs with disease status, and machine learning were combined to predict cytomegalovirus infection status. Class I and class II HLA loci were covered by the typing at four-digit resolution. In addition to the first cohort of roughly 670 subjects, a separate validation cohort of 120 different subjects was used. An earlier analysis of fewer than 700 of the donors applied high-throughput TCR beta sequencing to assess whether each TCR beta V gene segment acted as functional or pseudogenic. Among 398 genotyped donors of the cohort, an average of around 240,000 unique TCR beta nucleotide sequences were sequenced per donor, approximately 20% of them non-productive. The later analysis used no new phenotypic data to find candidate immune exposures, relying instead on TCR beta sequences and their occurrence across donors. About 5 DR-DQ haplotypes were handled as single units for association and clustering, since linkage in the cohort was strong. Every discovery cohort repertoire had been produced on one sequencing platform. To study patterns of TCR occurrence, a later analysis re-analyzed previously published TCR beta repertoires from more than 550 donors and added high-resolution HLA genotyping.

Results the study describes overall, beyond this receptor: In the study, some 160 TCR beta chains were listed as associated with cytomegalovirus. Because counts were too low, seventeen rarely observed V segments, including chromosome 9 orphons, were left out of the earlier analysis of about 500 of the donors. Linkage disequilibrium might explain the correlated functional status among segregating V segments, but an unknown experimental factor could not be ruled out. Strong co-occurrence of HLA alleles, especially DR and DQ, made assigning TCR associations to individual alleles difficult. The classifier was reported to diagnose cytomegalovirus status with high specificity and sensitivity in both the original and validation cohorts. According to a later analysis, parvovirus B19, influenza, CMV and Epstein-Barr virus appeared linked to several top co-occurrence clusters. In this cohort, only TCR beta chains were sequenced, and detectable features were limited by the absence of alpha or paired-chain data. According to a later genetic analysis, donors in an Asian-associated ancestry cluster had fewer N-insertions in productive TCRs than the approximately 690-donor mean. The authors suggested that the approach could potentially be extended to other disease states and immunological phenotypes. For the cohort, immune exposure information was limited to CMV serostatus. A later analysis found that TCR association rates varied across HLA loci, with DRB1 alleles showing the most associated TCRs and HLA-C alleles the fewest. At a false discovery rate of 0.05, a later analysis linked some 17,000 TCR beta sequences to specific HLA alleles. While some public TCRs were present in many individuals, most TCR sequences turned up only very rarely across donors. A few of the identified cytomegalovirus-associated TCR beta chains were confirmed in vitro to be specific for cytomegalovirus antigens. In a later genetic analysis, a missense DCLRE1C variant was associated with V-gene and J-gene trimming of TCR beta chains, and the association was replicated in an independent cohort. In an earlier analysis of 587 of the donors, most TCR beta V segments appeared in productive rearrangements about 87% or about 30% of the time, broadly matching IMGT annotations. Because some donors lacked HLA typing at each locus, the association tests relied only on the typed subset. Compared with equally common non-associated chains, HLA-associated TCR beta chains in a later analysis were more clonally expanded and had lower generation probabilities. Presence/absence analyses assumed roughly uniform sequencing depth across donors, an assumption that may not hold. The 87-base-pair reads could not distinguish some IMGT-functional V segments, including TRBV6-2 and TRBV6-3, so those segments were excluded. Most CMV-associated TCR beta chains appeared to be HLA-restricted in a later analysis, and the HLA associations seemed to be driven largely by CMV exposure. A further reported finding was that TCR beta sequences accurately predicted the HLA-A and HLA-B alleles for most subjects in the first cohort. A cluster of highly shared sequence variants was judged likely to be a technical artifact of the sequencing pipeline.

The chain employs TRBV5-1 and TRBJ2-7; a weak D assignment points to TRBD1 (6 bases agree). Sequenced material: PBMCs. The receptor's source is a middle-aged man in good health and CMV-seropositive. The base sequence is TGCGCCAGCAGTTACAGGGATTACGAGCAGTACTTC. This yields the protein CASSYRDYEQYF.